The entry below describes one T cell receptor beta chain. This sample was taken from a study of T cell responses to AZD1222 COVID-19 vaccine. TCRdb's copy holds only in-frame clones and misses some; the assay was immunoSEQ multiplex PCR. The table records 100,000 to 120,000 clones, roughly 92% of them present only once. V lost 4 bases and J lost 2, with 14 bases in between. Germline assignment: CDR1 SGHTS and CDR2 YDEGEE. The CDR3 extends over 15 amino acids. The chain recombines TRBV5-8 with TRBJ2-3; D may be TRBD2 (6 bases). The material was peripheral blood, obtained 28 days after the second AZD1222 dose. This TCR was sampled from an adult who received the AZD1222 COVID-19 vaccine. The CDR3 here is CASSRSGLLTDTQYF. DNA of the CDR3: TGTGCCAGCAGCAGATCGGGACTCCTCACAGATACGCAGTATTTT.